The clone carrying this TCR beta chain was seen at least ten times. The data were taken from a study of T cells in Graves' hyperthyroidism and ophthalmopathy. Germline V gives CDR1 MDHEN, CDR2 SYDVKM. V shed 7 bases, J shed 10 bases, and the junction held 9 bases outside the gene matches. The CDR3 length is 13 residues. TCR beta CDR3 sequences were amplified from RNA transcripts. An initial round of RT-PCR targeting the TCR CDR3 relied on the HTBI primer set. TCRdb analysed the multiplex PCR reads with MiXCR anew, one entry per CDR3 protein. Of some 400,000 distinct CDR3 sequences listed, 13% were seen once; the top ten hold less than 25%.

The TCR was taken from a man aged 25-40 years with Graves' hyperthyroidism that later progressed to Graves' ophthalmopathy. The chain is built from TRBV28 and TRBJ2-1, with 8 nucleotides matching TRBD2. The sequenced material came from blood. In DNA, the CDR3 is TGTGCCAGCACCTCGGGGGGGATAGGAGAGCAGTTCTTC. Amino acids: CASTSGGIGEQFF.